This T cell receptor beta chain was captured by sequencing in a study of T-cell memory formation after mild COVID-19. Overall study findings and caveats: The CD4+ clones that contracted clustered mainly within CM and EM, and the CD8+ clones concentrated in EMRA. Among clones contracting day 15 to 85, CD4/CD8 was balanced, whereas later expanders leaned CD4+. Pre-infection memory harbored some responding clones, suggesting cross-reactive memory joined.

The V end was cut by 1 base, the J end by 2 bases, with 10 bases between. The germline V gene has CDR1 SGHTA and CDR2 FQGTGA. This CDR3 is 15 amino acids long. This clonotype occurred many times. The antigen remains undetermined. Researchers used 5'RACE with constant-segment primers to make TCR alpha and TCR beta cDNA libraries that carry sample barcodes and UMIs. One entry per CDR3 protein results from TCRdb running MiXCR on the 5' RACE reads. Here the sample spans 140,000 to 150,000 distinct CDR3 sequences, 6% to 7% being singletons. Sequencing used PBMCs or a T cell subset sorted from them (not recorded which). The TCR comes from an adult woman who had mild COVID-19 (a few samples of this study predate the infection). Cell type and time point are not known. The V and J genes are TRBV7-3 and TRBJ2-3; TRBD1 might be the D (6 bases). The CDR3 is CASSLRSGHTDTQYF. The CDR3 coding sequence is TGTGCCAGCAGCTTAAGGTCGGGACACACAGATACGCAGTATTTT.